These 29 T cell receptor beta chains were sequenced from one sample in a study of neoadjuvant anti-PD-1 for oral cavity cancer. TCRdb's table, derived via immunoSEQ multiplex PCR, lists solely in-frame clones and lacks some. The sample contains 18,000 or so clones, under 75% of which appear only once. The input for sequencing was PBMCs, taken before nivolumab (anti-PD-1) treatment. Receptors were obtained from a person aged 35-79 years with oral cavity squamous cell carcinoma.

The chain couples TRBV5-6 to TRBJ2-3; 12 bases align to TRBD1. This CDR3 comprises 19 residues. The trim removed 2 bases at V and 1 base at J, leaving 11 bases unmatched. The V gene's germline CDR1 is SGHDT and CDR2 YYEEEE. This chain's CDR3 is CASSFGPGTGGAGTDTQYF. CDR3 coding DNA: TGTGCCAGCAGCTTTGGACCCGGGACAGGGGGCGCGGGCACAGATACGCAGTATTTT.

The genes are TRBV7-9 and TRBJ2-2; D assignment may be TRBD1 or TRBD2 (5 bases each). The CDR3 loop spans 13 amino acids. V was clipped by 1 base and J by 9 bases, with 9 bases between them. From germline, CDR1 is SEHNR and CDR2 FQNEAQ (reference sequence). In DNA form, the CDR3 reads TGTGCCAGCAGCTTAGATCCGGGGCGGGAGCTGTTTTTT. Translated, it gives CASSLDPGRELFF.

The chain links TRBV19 to TRBJ1-5; possibly TRBD1 for D (5 bases). This CDR3 comprises 12 residues. Per the germline V gene, CDR1 is LNHDA and CDR2 is SQIVND (reference sequence). Between the trimmed V and J ends, which lost 6 bases and 4 bases, there was a span of 7 bases. This CDR3 reads CASREGNQPQHF. In nucleotides, the CDR3 is TGTGCCAGTAGGGAGGGGAATCAGCCCCAGCATTTT.

CDR3 bases: TGTGCCAGCAGCCTCCCGGGGGGGGCGGGAAGCAATCAGCCCCAGCATTTT. Translation gives CASSLPGGAGSNQPQHF. This rearrangement joins TRBV28 to TRBJ1-5; D might be TRBD1 (6 bases). The germline V and J ends were trimmed by 6 bases and 1 base, with 19 bases remaining between them. In germline, CDR1 is MDHEN, CDR2 SYDVKM. This CDR3 spans 17 amino acids.

This sequence joins TRBV6-5 and TRBJ2-7, with 9 positions matching TRBD2. After removal of 3 bases from V and 2 bases from J, the junction contained 8 bases not matched to a gene. The CDR3 extends over 16 amino acids. Germline V gene data show CDR1 as MNHEY and CDR2 as SVGAGI. CDR3 in amino acids: CASSYSVAGDPYEQYF. DNA for the CDR3: TGTGCCAGCAGTTATTCTGTAGCGGGAGACCCCTACGAGCAGTACTTC.

The chain links TRBV5-5 to TRBJ1-4; D may be TRBD1 (5 bases). The CDR3 extends over 17 amino acids. CDR1 is SGHKS and CDR2 is YYEKEE in the germline V gene (reference sequence). Deletions cut 2 bases from V and 0 bases from J, with 14 bases between. The CDR3 nucleotides are TGTGCCAGCAGCTTCGGGCTCGGGGCGGCAACTAATGAAAAACTGTTTTTT. It specifies CASSFGLGAATNEKLFF.

This clone was counted once. V usage is TRBV5-5 and J usage is TRBJ2-5; 7 bases agree with TRBD1. V trimming: 4 bases; J trimming: 5 bases; junction bases outside the gene matches: 8. The CDR3 is 14 residues long. From germline, CDR1 is SGHKS and CDR2 YYEKEE (reference sequence). CDR3 nucleotides: TGTGCCAGCAGCGCAATCACAGGGGTCGAGACCCAGTACTTC. It specifies CASSAITGVETQYF.

The genes are TRBV28 and TRBJ1-5; perhaps TRBD1 as D (6 bases). In germline, CDR1 is MDHEN, CDR2 SYDVKM. The CDR3 runs to 14 residues. The ends were cut back, 4 bases at V and 3 bases at J, with 10 bases in the middle. CDR3 nucleotide sequence: TGTGCCAGCAGTTCCAACAGGGACAATCAGCCCCAGCATTTT. Encoded protein: CASSSNRDNQPQHF.

This rearrangement joins TRBV6-4 to TRBJ2-1; 9 bases agree with TRBD2. With 4 bases clipped from V and 7 bases from J, the junction kept 8 bases outside the gene matches. Per germline, CDR1 MRHNA and CDR2 SNTAGT. The CDR3 consists of 15 residues. In nucleotides, the CDR3 is TGTGCCAGCAGTGCCTCCGGGACTAGCATGAATGAGCAGTTCTTC. It translates to CASSASGTSMNEQFF.

The rearrangement joins TRBV5-6 to TRBJ1-1; the match to TRBD1 covers 12 bases. Trimming took 6 bases from V and 1 from J; bases not matched to a gene: 16. There are 19 residues in the CDR3. Germline assignment: CDR1 SGHDT and CDR2 YYEEEE. CDR3 bases: TGTGCCAGCACCTACGGGACAGGGGGCTATACTGGTGGGAACACTGAAGCTTTCTTT. Its translation: CASTYGTGGYTGGNTEAFF.

The V call is TRBV5-5, the J call TRBJ1-1, with 11 bases identical to TRBD1. The CDR3 is 16 residues long. Germline V gives CDR1 SGHKS, CDR2 YYEKEE (reference sequence). The V segment lost 4 bases and the J segment 1 base; nucleotides outside the gene matches: 6. The CDR3 bases are TGTGCCAGCAGCCGCGGACAGGGGGCAGGGAACACTGAAGCTTTCTTT. Translation: CASSRGQGAGNTEAFF.

The rearrangement joins TRBV5-5 to TRBJ1-5; the D is unclear. From germline, CDR1 is SGHKS and CDR2 YYEKEE (reference sequence). The CDR3 consists of 13 residues. Trimming stripped 4 bases from V and 6 bases from J, with 11 bases between. CDR3 sequence reads: CASSPGWGQPQHF. The CDR3 nucleotides read TGTGCCAGCAGCCCGGGGTGGGGTCAGCCCCAGCATTTT.

This clone occurred a few times. This chain links TRBV5-1 with TRBJ1-2, with D possibly being TRBD1 (5 bases). From germline, CDR1 is SGHRS and CDR2 YFSETQ. The CDR3 has 15 residues. The V and J ends lost 3 bases and 0 bases respectively, with 12 bases between them. The CDR3 bases are TGCGCCAGCAGCTCCGACAGAGCCACTAACTATGGCTACACCTTC. Translating it yields CASSSDRATNYGYTF. The full variable domain, with the rest looked up from reference TRBV5-1 and TRBJ1-2, is KAGVTQTPRYLIKTRGQQVTLSCSPISGHRSVSWYQQTPGQGLQFLFEYFSETQRNKGNFPGRFSGRQFSNSRSEMNVSTLELGDSALYLCASSSDRATNYGYTFGSGTRLTVV.

The rearrangement joins TRBV7-3 to TRBJ2-1; the D gene is possibly TRBD2 (6 bases). The CDR3 contains 15 residues. Trimming stripped 0 bases from V and 0 bases from J, with 6 bases between. Germline-derived CDR1 and CDR2 are SGHTA and FQGTGA. The DNA of the CDR3 is TGTGCCAGCAGCTTAACCGGGAGCTCCTACAATGAGCAGTTCTTC. It translates to CASSLTGSSYNEQFF. Full variable domain (outside the CDR3, taken from reference TRBV7-3 and TRBJ2-1): GAGVSQTPSNKVTEKGKYVELRCDPISGHTALYWYRQSLGQGPEFLIYFQGTGAADDSGLPNDRFFAVRPEGSVSTLKIQRTERGDSAVYLCASSLTGSSYNEQFFGPGTRLTVL.

As for this clone: Other nucleotide sequences in the sample specify the same CDR3. The rearrangement uses TRBV10-1 and TRBJ2-2, with D tentatively TRBD1 (6 bases). Between the trimmed V and J ends, which lost 7 bases and 3 bases, there was a span of 6 bases. Germline V gene lookup returns CDR1 WNHNN and CDR2 SYGVQD (reference sequence). The CDR3 contains 12 residues. CDR3 DNA sequence: TGCGCCAGCAAGGGGGACACCGGGGAGCTGTTTTTT. It specifies CASKGDTGELFF.

V is TRBV6-5 and J is TRBJ2-1; 7 nucleotides line up with TRBD2. This CDR3 spans 12 amino acids. Losses at the gene ends were 8 bases for V and 11 bases for J; bases not matched to a gene: 9. The germline V gene encodes CDR1 MNHEY and CDR2 SVGAGI. CDR3 coding DNA: TGTGCCAGCGCCTCACGGGGGGAAAAGCAGTTCTTC. It specifies CASASRGEKQFF.

The rearrangement joins TRBV5-1 to TRBJ2-5, with D possibly matching TRBD2 (5 bases). Looked up from germline, CDR1 is SGHRS and CDR2 is YFSETQ. The length of the CDR3 is 13 residues. V gave up 3 bases and J gave up 4 bases, with 10 bases separating them. In DNA form, the CDR3 reads TGCGCCAGCAGCTCCCACGGAGGAGAGACCCAGTACTTC. It codes for CASSSHGGETQYF.

This clone was observed once. CDR3 sequence reads: CASSIQGATYEQYF. The DNA of the CDR3 is TGTGCCAGTAGTATTCAGGGGGCAACCTACGAGCAGTACTTC. The J gene is TRBJ2-7, the V gene TRBV19; 8 positions match TRBD1. Germline values: CDR1 LNHDA, CDR2 SQIVND (reference sequence). This CDR3 contains 14 residues. The J segment lost 2 bases and the V segment lost 3 bases, leaving 3 bases of the junction unmatched.

This clone was counted a single time. V and J are TRBV7-3 and TRBJ2-3; unclear D gene. There are 12 residues in the CDR3. Looked up from germline, CDR1 is SGHTA and CDR2 is FQGTGA. V lost 3 bases and J 3 bases, leaving 4 bases between the germline ends. This CDR3 is CASSFGTDTQYF. In DNA, the CDR3 is TGTGCCAGCAGCTTTGGTACAGATACGCAGTATTTT.

This chain links TRBV6-1 with TRBJ2-6; possible D gene TRBD1, 5 bases. The CDR3 length is 13 residues. Trimming pared 8 bases from V and 4 bases from J, leaving 9 bases between. The germline V gene has CDR1 MNHNS and CDR2 SASEGT. Here the CDR3 DNA reads TGTGCCAGCCAGGGCTCGGGGGCCAACGTCCTGACTTTC. Protein sequence: CASQGSGANVLTF.

The V gene is TRBV6-1, the J gene TRBJ2-5; D is possibly TRBD1 or TRBD2 (6 bases each). V lost 6 bases and J lost 7, with 21 bases in between. This CDR3 spans 15 amino acids. Germline V gene data show CDR1 as MNHNS and CDR2 as SASEGT. Written as DNA, the CDR3 is TGTGCCAGCAGCCCGGGGGCCATGAGGGGAGGGACCCAGTACTTC. Residues: CASSPGAMRGGTQYF.

The V gene is TRBV29-1, the J gene TRBJ2-7; D is ambiguous. Germline V gene lookup returns CDR1 SQVTM and CDR2 ANQGSEA. V lost 3 bases, J lost 5 bases, and 11 bases lay in between. This CDR3 comprises 12 residues. This CDR3 is CSVDGPGNEQYF. The CDR3 DNA reads TGCAGCGTTGATGGCCCAGGTAACGAGCAGTACTTC.

The chain couples TRBV7-9 to TRBJ2-3; either TRBD1 or TRBD2 may fit D (5 bases each). Trimming removed 7 bases from V and 6 bases from J, with 8 bases in between. The CDR3 length is 11 residues. Germline V lookup: CDR1 SEHNR, CDR2 FQNEAQ (reference sequence). Here the CDR3 reads CASIEGDTQYF. For the CDR3, the DNA is TGTGCCAGCATTGAGGGGGATACGCAGTATTTT.

V is TRBV6-1 and J is TRBJ1-1; the match to TRBD1 covers 8 bases. Germline V CDR1 and CDR2: MNHNS, SASEGT. V shed 3 bases and J 1 base; nucleotides not matched to a gene: 1. The CDR3 loop spans 14 amino acids. The CDR3 sequence: CASSEDRANTEAFF. CDR3 nucleotide sequence: TGTGCCAGCAGTGAGGACAGGGCGAACACTGAAGCTTTCTTT.

The genes are TRBV4-2 and TRBJ1-5, with TRBD1 as a possible D gene (5 bases). V lost 3 bases to trimming and J lost 7 bases, with 10 bases between them. Germline CDR1 is LGHNA and CDR2 is YNFKEQ. The length of the CDR3 is 13 residues. CDR3 loop: CASSQGVTQPQHF. Here the CDR3 DNA reads TGTGCCAGCAGCCAGGGGGTGACCCAGCCCCAGCATTTT.

The rearrangement uses TRBV2 and TRBJ2-1, with D tentatively TRBD2 (5 bases). With 8 bases removed from V and 4 bases from J, the gap between germline ends came to 15 bases. Germline loops: CDR1 SNHLY, CDR2 FYNNEI. The CDR3 runs 14 residues. CDR3 sequence: CASEGLSGYNEQFF. CDR3 nucleotides: TGTGCCAGCGAAGGCCTCTCGGGGTACAATGAGCAGTTCTTC.

The chain joins TRBV5-1 to TRBJ2-7; D perhaps matches TRBD1 (6 bases). The CDR3 has 14 amino acids. With 5 bases removed from V and 2 bases from J, the gap between germline ends came to 14 bases. Looked up from germline, CDR1 is SGHRS and CDR2 is YFSETQ. The chain's CDR3 is CASRLYQGTYEQYF. CDR3 bases: TGCGCCAGCAGGCTATACCAGGGGACCTACGAGCAGTACTTC.

The chain carries TRBV5-1 and TRBJ2-7; perhaps TRBD1 as D (6 bases). The germline gives CDR1 SGHRS, CDR2 YFSETQ. The ends were cut back, 5 bases at V and 2 bases at J, with 14 bases in the middle. This CDR3 has 14 amino acids. CDR3 sequence (DNA): TGCGCCAGCAGTTCAGGGGATCAGGCCTACGAGCAGTACTTC. As protein: CASSSGDQAYEQYF.

The chain recombines TRBV6-6 with TRBJ2-5, with a weak D call TRBD2 (6 bases). This CDR3 has 15 amino acids. Germline V gene data show CDR1 as MNHNY and CDR2 as SVGAGI (reference sequence). With 0 bases removed from V and 5 bases from J, the gap between germline ends came to 13 bases. DNA of the CDR3: TGTGCCAGCAGTTACTCGAGGGGCGGAGGGGAGACCCAGTACTTC. This translates into CASSYSRGGGETQYF.